This T cell receptor (beta chain) stems from a study of blood T cell repertoires in COVID-19. Overall study: COVID-19 samples collected from the United States, Italy and Spain covered acute and convalescent phases. PBMCs, B-cell-depleted T cells, or T cells provided the cDNA or gDNA that made up the material.

The CDR3 has 15 residues. The V end was cut by 0 bases, the J end by 5 bases, with 11 bases between. The germline gives CDR1 LNHDA, CDR2 SQIVND (reference sequence). Per the original data handling: Nucleated cell counts were estimated from reference gene primer amplification. The repertoire was sequenced with immunoSEQ multiplex PCR; TCRdb's copy has only in-frame clones and lacks some. That table furnishes V, J and clone size, whereas the DNA furnished D and trimming. The sample lists some 58,000 clones, approximately 80% occurring once. Seattle researchers signed up patients amid active infection and tracked them longitudinally.

This clonotype was sampled from a man aged 60 to 75 with COVID-19, enrolled during active disease. The V call is TRBV19, the J call TRBJ1-5, with D possibly being TRBD1 (6 bases). Sample: peripheral blood. CDR3 amino acids: CASSIDQQGYQPQHF. The CDR3, as DNA: TGTGCCAGTAGTATAGACCAACAGGGTTATCAGCCCCAGCATTTT.